Below, one T cell receptor beta chain is given with its context. The antigen is unknown. In germline, CDR1 is SGHRS, CDR2 YFSETQ. CDR3 length: 19 amino acids. J was trimmed by 3 bases and V by 4 bases; bases with no gene match: 15. Repertoires were generated with immunoSEQ multiplex PCR, while TCRdb's copy carries only in-frame clones and drops some. The data hold over 65,000 clones, with more than 60% observed a single time. This sample was included in a study of cytotoxic CD8 clonotypes in ibrutinib-treated CLL. Whole-study context: Patients attained 24 partial and 2 complete responses; at median about 70 months, 14 remained remitted while approximately 12 progressed. Study results and limitations: Circulating CD8+ T-cell counts were tracked by baseline clonality, which exceeded that of age-matched healthy donors.

The J gene is TRBJ2-3, the V gene TRBV5-1; TRBD2 matches at 12 bases. Sequencing used PBMCs, obtained after 12 months of ibrutinib treatment. The receptor comes from a human donor with chronic lymphocytic leukemia. The CDR3 is CASSPRLAGVHVGTDTQYF. CDR3 coding DNA: TGCGCCAGCAGCCCGAGACTAGCGGGGGTTCATGTAGGAACAGATACGCAGTATTTT.